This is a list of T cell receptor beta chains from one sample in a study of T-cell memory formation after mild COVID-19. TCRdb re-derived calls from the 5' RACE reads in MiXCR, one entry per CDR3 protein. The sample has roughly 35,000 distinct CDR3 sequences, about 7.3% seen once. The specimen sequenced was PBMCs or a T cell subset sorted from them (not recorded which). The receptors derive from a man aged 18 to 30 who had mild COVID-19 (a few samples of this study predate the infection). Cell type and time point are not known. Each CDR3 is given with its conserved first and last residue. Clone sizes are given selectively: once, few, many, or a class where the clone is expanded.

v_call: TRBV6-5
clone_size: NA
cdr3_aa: CASSGTGAFNEKLFF

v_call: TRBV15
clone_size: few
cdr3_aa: CAASRALAAFSGANVLTF

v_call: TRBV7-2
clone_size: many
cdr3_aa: CASNQLAGAYNEQFF

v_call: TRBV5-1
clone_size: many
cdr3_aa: CASSFGGSETEAFF

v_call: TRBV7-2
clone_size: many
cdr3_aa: CASSSTGFAIQYF

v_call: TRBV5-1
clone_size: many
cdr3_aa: CASTDSPGTEAFF

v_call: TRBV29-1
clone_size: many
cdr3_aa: CSLWGSGETQYF

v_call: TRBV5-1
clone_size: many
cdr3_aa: CASSSQASGVETQYF

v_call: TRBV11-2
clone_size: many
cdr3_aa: CASSLDLMGEQFF

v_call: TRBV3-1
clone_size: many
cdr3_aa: CASSLSIAQPQHF

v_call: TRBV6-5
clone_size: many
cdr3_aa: CASSYAGDSYNEQFF

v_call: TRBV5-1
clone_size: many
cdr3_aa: CASSLGLAVEQYF

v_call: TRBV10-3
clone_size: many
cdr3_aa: CAISESTVNTEAFF

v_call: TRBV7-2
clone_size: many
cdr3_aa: CASSPDLKGGAFF

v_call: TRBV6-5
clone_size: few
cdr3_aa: CASSYNLNTEAFF

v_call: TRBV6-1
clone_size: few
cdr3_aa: CASSETGPSNQPQHF

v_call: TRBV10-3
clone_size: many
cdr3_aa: CAISESFGGPLNEKLFF

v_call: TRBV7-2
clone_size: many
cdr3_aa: CASSLAPRYNEQFF

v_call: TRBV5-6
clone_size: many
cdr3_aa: CASSLVSGIRSVFF

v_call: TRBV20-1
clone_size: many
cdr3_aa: CSARGGRHNYGYTF

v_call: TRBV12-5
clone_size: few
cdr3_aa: CASGSGGGNEQFF

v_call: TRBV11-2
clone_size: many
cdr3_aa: CASRGRRALNRAYNEQFF

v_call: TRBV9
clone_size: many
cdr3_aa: CASSVGRRQETQYF

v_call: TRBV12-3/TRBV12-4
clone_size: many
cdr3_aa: CASSTQGLGEQYF

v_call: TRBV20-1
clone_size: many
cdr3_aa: CSARGGNSGANVLTF

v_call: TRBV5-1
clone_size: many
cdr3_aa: CASSSRISTPPDTQYF

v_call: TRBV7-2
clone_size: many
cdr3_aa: CASSLASLGTQYF

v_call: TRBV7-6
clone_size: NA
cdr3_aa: CASSLEPGGDAWTEAFF

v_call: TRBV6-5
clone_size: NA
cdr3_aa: CASRRTGRETQYF

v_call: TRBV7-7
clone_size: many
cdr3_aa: CASSPETGVEQFF

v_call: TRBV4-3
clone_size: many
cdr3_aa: CASSQEGDRELTDTQYF

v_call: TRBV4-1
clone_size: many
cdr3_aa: CASSFEPTDAQETQYF

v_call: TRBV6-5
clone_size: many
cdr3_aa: CASSLLQGAGNTIYF

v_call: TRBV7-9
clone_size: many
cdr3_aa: CASSPHLNLDRGTEAFF

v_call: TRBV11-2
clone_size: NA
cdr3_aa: CASSLAGYITGELFF

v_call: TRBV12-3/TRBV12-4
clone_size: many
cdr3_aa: CASSWLVRGTDTQYF

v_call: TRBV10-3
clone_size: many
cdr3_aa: CAISAGTGEKLFF

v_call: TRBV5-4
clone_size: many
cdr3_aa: CASSRDTTSTDTQYF

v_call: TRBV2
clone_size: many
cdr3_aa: CASRTSYQPQHF

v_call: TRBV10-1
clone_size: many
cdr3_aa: CASSEWSGGYTDTQYF

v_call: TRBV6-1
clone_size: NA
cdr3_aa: CASSLVGGTRSPLHF

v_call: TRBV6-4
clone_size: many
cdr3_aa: CASSDGEGATDTQYF